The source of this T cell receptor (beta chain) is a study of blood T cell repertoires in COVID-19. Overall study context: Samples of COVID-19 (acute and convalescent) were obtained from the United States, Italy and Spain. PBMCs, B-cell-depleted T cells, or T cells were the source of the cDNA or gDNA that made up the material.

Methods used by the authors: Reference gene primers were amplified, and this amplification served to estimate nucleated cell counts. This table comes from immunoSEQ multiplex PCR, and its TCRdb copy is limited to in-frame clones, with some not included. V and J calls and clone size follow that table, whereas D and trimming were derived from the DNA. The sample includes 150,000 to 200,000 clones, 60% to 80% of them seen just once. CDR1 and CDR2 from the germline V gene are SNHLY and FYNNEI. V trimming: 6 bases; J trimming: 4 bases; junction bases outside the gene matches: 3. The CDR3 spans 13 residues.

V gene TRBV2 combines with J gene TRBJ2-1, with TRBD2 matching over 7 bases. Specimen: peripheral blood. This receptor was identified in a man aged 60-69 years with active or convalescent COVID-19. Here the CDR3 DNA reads TGTGCCAGCAGCCCCGGGGGGTACAATGAGCAGTTCTTC. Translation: CASSPGGYNEQFF.